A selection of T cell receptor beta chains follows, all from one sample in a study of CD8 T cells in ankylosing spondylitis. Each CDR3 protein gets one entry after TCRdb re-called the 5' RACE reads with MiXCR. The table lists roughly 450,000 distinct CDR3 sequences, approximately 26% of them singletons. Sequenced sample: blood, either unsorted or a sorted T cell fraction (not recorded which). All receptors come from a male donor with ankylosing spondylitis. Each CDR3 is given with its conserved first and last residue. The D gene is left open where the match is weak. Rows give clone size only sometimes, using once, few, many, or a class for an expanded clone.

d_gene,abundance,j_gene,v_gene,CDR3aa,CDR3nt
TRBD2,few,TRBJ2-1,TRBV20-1,CSATTSGRGDEQFF,TGCAGTGCGACGACTAGCGGGAGAGGAGATGAGCAGTTCTTC
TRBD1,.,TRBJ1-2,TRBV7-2,CASTSHGGGQGNGYTF,TGTGCCAGCACCTCACATGGGGGGGGACAGGGGAATGGCTACACCTTC
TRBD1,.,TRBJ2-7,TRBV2,CASSGRTGESYEQYF,TGTGCCAGCAGTGGACGGACAGGAGAATCCTACGAGCAGTACTTC
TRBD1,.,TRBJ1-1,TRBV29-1,CSVGTGGVLNTEAFF,TGCAGCGTGGGAACAGGGGGCGTTTTGAACACTGAAGCTTTCTTT
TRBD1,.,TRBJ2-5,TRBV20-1,CSAPYRGRETQYF,TGCAGTGCACCATACAGGGGGAGAGAGACCCAGTACTTC
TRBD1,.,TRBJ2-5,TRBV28,CASSSPGGVRETQYF,TGTGCCAGCAGTTCCCCAGGGGGAGTCCGAGAGACCCAGTACTTC
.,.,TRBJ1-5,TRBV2,CASRVWGGDQPQHF,TGTGCCAGCAGGGTATGGGGCGGAGATCAGCCCCAGCATTTT
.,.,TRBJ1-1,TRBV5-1,CASSLALANTEAFF,TGCGCCAGCAGCTTGGCCTTAGCGAACACTGAAGCTTTCTTT
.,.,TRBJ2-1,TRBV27,CASSRQGRDNEQFF,TGTGCCAGCAGCCGGCAGGGGAGAGACAATGAGCAGTTCTTC
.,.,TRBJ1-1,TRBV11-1,CASTYPGTHIEAFF,TGTGCCAGCACCTATCCCGGGACACACATCGAAGCTTTCTTT
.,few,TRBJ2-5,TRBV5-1,CASRPRWVDETQYF,TGCGCCAGCAGACCACGATGGGTGGATGAGACCCAGTACTTC
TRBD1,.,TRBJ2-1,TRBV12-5,CASGLVGTGKYNEQFF,TGTGCTAGTGGTTTGGTAGGGACAGGGAAGTACAATGAGCAGTTCTTC
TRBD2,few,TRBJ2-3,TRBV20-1,CSARDSGRATDTQYF,TGCAGTGCTAGAGATTCAGGGAGGGCCACAGATACGCAGTATTTT
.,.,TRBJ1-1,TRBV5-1,CASSLEGQPNEAFF,TGCGCCAGCAGCTTGGAAGGTCAACCCAATGAAGCTTTCTTT
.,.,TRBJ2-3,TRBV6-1,CASRVHTGTDTQYF,TGTGCCAGCAGAGTCCACACAGGCACAGATACGCAGTATTTT